The subject of this entry is one TCR beta chain. This specimen belongs to a study of blood T cell repertoires in COVID-19. Germline V lookup: CDR1 LGHNA, CDR2 YSLEER. J gave up 1 base and V 3 bases, and 5 bases lay outside the gene matches. The CDR3 sequence is 15 residues long. Data came from immunoSEQ multiplex PCR; TCRdb stores just in-frame clones and leaves some out. The sample contains 80,000 to 100,000 clones, around 90% of which appear only once. This receptor was obtained from a woman between 50 and 59 years old with active or convalescent COVID-19. Input material: peripheral blood. The rearrangement uses TRBV4-3 and TRBJ1-1; TRBD1 agrees at 7 bases. The CDR3 DNA reads TGCGCCAGCAGCCAGGCACAGGGGTGGAACACTGAAGCTTTCTTT. Its translation: CASSQAQGWNTEAFF.